This T cell receptor beta chain emerged from a study of cytomegalovirus exposure and HLA in healthy donors. As for the study in general: In an early release, HLA-typed donors contributed 80 million to 95 million unique TCR sequences.

Findings of the study overall: In a later analysis, an Asian-associated ancestry cluster reportedly showed fewer N-insertions than the approximately 610-donor mean. Productive rates of about 87% or about 30% were seen for most TCR beta V segments in an earlier analysis.

PCR amplification relied on 60 Vbeta primers (plus 13 Jbeta primers). The data were produced by immunoSEQ multiplex PCR, yet TCRdb's version contains in-frame clones alone and is incomplete. The sample holds approximately 160,000 clones, 70% to 85% seen once. With respect to this clone: Antigen: not known.

V gave up 0 bases and J gave up 3 bases, with 11 bases separating them. The germline V gene encodes CDR1 SGDLS and CDR2 YYNGEE. CDR3 length: 15 amino acids. This sequence was found in a woman under 40 in good health and CMV-seronegative. The sample taken for sequencing was PBMCs. The chain joins TRBV9 to TRBJ2-3; no clear D gene. The CDR3 DNA reads TGTGCCAGCAGCGTAGATTTTTTTCGGACAGATACGCAGTATTTT. It encodes CASSVDFFRTDTQYF.